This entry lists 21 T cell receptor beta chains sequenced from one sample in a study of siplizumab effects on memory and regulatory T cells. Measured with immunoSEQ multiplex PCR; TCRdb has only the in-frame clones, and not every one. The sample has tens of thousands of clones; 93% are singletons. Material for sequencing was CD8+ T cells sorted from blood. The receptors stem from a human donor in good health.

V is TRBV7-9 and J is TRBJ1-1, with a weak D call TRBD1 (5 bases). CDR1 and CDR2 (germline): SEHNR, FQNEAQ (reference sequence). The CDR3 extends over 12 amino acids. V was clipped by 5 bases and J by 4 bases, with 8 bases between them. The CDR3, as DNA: TGTGCCAGCAGCACAAGGGGCACTGAAGCTTTCTTT. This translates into CASSTRGTEAFF.

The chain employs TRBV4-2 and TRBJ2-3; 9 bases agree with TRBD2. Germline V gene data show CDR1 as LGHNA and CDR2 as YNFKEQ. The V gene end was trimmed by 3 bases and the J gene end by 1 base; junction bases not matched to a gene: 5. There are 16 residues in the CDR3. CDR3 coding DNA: TGTGCCAGCAGCCAGACTAGCGGTTCCCGCACAGATACGCAGTATTTT. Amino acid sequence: CASSQTSGSRTDTQYF.

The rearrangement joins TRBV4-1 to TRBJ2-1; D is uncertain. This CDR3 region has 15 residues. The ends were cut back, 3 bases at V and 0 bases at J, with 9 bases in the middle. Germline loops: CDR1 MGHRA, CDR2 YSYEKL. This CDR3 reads CASSHETTSYNEQFF. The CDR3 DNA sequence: TGCGCCAGCAGCCATGAGACAACCTCCTACAATGAGCAGTTCTTC.

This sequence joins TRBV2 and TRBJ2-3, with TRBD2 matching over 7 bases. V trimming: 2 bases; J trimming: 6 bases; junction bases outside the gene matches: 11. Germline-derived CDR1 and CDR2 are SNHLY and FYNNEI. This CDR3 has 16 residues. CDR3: CASSEIRGSRSDTQYF. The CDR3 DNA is TGTGCCAGCAGTGAAATTCGCGGGAGCCGATCGGATACGCAGTATTTT.

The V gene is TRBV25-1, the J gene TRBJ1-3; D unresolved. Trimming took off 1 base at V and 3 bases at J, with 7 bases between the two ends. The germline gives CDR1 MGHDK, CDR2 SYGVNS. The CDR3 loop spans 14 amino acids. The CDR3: CASSEWALGNTIYF. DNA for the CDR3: TGTGCCAGCAGTGAATGGGCGCTTGGAAACACCATATATTTT.

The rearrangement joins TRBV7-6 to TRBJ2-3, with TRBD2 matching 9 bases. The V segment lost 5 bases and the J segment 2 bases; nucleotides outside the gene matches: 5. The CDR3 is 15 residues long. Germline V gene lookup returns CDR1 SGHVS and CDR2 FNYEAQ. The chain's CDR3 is CASSLSGSPTDTQYF. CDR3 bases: TGTGCCAGCAGCCTTAGCGGGAGCCCCACAGATACGCAGTATTTT.

DNA of the CDR3: TGTGCCAGCAGTTTAAGAGGGTCCTACGAGCAGTACTTC. Protein sequence: CASSLRGSYEQYF. The rearrangement joins TRBV27 to TRBJ2-7; TRBD2 is a possible D gene (5 bases). CDR3 length: 13 amino acids. Deletions cut 2 bases from V and 1 base from J, with 6 bases between. CDR1 is MNHEY and CDR2 is SMNVEV in the germline V gene (reference sequence).

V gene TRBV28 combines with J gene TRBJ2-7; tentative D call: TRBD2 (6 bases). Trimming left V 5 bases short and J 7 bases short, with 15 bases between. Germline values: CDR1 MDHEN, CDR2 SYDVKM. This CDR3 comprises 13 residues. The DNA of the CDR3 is TGTGCCAGCAGTACCGGTGGGGGGATTGAGCAGTACTTC. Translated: CASSTGGGIEQYF.

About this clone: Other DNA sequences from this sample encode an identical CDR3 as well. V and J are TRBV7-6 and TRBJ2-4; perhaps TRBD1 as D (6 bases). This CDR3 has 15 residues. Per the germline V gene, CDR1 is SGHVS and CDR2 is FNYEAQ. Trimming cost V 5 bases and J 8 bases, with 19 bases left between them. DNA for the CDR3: TGTGCCAGCAGCACGAAATACAGGGAACGGGACATTCAGTACTTC. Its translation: CASSTKYRERDIQYF.

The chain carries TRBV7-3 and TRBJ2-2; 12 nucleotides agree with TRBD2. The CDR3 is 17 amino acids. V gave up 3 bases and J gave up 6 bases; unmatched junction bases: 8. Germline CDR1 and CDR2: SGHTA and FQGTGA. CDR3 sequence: CASSLGLAGGVAGELFF. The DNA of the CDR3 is TGTGCCAGCAGCTTGGGCCTAGCGGGAGGGGTCGCCGGGGAGCTGTTTTTT.

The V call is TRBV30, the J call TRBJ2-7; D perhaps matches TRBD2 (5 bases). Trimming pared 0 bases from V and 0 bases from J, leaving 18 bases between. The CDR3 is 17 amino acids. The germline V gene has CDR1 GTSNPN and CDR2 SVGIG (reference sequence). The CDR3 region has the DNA TGTGCCTGGAGTGTATATGTTGAGGGTTCAAGCTCCTACGAGCAGTACTTC. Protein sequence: CAWSVYVEGSSSYEQYF.

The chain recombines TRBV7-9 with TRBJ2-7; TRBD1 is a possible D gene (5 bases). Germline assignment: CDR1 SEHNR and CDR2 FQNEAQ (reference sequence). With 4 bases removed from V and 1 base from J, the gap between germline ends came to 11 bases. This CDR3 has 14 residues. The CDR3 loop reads CASSSQVMSYEQYF. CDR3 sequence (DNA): TGTGCCAGCAGCTCACAGGTGATGTCCTACGAGCAGTACTTC.

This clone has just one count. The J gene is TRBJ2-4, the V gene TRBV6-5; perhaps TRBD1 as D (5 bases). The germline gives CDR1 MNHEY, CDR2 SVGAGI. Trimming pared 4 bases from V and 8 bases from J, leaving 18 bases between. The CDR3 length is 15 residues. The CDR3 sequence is CASSSQGPGIDIQYF. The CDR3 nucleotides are TGTGCCAGCAGTTCCCAGGGCCCAGGGATTGACATTCAGTACTTC.

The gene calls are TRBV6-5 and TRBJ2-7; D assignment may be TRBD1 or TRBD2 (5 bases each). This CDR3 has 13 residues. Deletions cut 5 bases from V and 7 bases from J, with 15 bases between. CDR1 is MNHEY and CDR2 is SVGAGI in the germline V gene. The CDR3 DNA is TGTGCCAGCAGTACGGGGCGGGCTTATGAGCAGTACTTC. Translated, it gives CASSTGRAYEQYF.

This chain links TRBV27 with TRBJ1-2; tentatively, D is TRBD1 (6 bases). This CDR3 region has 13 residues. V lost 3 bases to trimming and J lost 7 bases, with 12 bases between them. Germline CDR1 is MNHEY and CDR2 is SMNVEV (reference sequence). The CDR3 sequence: CASSFGTTGGYTF. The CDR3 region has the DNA TGTGCCAGCAGTTTTGGGACAACAGGTGGCTACACCTTC.

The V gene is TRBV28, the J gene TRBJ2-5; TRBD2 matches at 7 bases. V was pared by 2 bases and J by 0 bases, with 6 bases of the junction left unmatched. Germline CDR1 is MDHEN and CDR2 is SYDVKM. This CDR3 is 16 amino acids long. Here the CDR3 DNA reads TGTGCCAGCAGTTTAATTTGGGCGGGGGACCAAGAGACCCAGTACTTC. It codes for CASSLIWAGDQETQYF.

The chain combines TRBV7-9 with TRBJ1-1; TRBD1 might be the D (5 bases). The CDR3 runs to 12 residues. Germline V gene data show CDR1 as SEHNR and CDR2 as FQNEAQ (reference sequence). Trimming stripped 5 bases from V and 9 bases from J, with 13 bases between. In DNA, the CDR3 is TGTGCCAGCAGCCCCCCAGGGAACCAAGCTTTCTTT. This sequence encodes CASSPPGNQAFF.

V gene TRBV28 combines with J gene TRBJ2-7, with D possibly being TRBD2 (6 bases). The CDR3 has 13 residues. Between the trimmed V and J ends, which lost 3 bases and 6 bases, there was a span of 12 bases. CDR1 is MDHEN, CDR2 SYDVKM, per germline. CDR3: CASSFPRRGEQYF. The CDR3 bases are TGTGCCAGCAGTTTCCCCCGGAGGGGCGAGCAGTACTTC.

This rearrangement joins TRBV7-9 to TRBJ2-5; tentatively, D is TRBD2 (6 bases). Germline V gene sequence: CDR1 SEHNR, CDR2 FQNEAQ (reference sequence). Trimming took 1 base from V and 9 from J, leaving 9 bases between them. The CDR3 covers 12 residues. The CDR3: CASSLDGEAQYF. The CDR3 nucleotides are TGTGCCAGCAGCTTAGATGGGGAGGCCCAGTACTTC. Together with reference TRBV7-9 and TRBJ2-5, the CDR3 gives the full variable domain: DTGVSQNPRHKITKRGQNVTFRCDPISEHNRLYWYRQTLGQGPEFLTYFQNEAQLEKSRLLSDRFSAERPKGSFSTLEIQRTEQGDSAMYLCASSLDGEAQYFGPGTRLLVL.

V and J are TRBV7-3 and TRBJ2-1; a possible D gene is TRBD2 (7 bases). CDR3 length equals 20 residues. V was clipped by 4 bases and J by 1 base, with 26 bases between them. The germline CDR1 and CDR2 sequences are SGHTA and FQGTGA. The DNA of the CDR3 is TGTGCCAGCAGCTCCACGATTTGGAGGGGGAGGGAGACGTCCTACAATGAGCAGTTCTTC. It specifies CASSSTIWRGRETSYNEQFF. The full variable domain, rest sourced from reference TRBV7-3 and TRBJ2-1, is GAGVSQTPSNKVTEKGKYVELRCDPISGHTALYWYRQSLGQGPEFLIYFQGTGAADDSGLPNDRFFAVRPEGSVSTLKIQRTERGDSAVYLCASSSTIWRGRETSYNEQFFGPGTRLTVL.

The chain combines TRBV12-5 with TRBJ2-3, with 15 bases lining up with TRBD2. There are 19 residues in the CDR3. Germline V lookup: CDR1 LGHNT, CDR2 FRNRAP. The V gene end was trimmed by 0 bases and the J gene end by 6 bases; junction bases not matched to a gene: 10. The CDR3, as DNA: TGTGCTAGTGGTTTGGTTGGACTAGCGGGAGGGCCGGGCATCGATACGCAGTATTTT. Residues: CASGLVGLAGGPGIDTQYF.